Sequencing of this T cell receptor (beta chain) was carried out in a study of CD8+ T cells in alopecia areata. About the study: Treated individuals took tofacitinib by mouth, 5 to 10 mg twice daily.

Peripheral blood samples and lesional scalp punch biopsies were obtained from alopecia areata patients. The germline gives CDR1 SGHNT, CDR2 YYREEE (reference sequence). This CDR3 region has 17 residues. V gave up 0 bases and J gave up 4 bases, with 14 bases separating them. Extraction of RNA preceded its reverse transcription into cDNA, which served as the sequencing template. Data came from immunoSEQ multiplex PCR; TCRdb stores just in-frame clones and leaves some out. The data hold some 51,000 clones, with around 96% observed a single time. Source: CD8+ T cells sorted from blood, taken at week 0. This receptor was obtained from a human donor with alopecia areata. This chain connects TRBV5-4 to TRBJ2-6; tentative D call: TRBD1 (6 bases). The CDR3 sequence: CASSLVAGVGGANVLTF. The CDR3 nucleotides are TGTGCCAGCAGCTTGGTGGCAGGGGTGGGAGGGGCCAACGTCCTGACTTTC.